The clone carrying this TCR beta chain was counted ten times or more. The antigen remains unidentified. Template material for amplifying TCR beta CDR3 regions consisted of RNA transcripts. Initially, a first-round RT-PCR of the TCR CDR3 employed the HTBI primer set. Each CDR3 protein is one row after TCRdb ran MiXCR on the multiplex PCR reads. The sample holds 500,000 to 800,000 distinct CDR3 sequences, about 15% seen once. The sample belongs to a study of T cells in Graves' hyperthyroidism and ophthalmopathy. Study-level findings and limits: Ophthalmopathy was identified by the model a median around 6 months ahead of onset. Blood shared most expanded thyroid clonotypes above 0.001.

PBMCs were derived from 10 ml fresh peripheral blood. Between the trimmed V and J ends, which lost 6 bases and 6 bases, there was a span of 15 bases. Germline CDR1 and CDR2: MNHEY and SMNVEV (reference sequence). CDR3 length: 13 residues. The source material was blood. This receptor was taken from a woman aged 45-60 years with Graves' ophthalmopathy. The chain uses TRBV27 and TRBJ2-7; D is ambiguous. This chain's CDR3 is CASSRRWEREQYF. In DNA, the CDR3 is TGTGCCAGCAGCAGGCGATGGGAACGCGAGCAGTACTTC.